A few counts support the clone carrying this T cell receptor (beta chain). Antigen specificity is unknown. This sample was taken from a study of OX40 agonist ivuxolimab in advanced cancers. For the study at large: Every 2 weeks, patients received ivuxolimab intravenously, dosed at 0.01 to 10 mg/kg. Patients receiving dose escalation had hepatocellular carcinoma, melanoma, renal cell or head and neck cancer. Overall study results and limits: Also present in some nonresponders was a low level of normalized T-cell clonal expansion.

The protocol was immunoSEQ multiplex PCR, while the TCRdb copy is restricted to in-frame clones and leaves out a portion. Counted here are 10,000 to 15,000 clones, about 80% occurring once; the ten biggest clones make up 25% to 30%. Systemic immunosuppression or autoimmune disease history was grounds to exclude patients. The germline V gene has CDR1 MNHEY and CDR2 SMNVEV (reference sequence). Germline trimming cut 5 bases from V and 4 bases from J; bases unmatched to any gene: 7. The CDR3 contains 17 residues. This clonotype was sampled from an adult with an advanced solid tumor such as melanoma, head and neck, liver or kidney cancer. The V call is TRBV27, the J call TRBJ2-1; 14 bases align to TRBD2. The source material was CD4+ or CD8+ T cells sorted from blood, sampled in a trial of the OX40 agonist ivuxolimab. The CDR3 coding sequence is TGTGCCAGCAGTCCCAGGACTAGCGGGAGGTCGTACAATGAGCAGTTCTTC. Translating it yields CASSPRTSGRSYNEQFF.